This entry features one T cell receptor beta chain sequence. Here immunoSEQ multiplex PCR was the method, and the copy in TCRdb shows in-frame clones only, minus some. The sample records approximately 200,000 clones, 85% to 90% being singletons. The entry originates in a study of blood T cell repertoires in COVID-19. Source material: PBMCs or T cells enriched from blood (not recorded which). The sequence came from a woman aged 40 to 50 with acute COVID-19.

Written as DNA, the CDR3 is TGTGCCAGTAGTAGGGCGGGAGGGCCGACCCCCTACGAGCAGTACTTC. It codes for CASSRAGGPTPYEQYF. V gene TRBV19 combines with J gene TRBJ2-7; 9 positions agree with TRBD2. V shed 4 bases and J 2 bases; nucleotides not matched to a gene: 9. Germline V CDR1 and CDR2: LNHDA, SQIVND (reference sequence). The CDR3 sequence is 16 residues long. The whole variable domain, remainder taken from reference TRBV19 and TRBJ2-7, is DGGITQSPKYLFRKEGQNVTLSCEQNLNHDAMYWYRQDPGQGLRLIYYSQIVNDFQKGDIAEGYSVSREKKESFPLTVTSAQKNPTAFYLCASSRAGGPTPYEQYFGPGTRLTVT.